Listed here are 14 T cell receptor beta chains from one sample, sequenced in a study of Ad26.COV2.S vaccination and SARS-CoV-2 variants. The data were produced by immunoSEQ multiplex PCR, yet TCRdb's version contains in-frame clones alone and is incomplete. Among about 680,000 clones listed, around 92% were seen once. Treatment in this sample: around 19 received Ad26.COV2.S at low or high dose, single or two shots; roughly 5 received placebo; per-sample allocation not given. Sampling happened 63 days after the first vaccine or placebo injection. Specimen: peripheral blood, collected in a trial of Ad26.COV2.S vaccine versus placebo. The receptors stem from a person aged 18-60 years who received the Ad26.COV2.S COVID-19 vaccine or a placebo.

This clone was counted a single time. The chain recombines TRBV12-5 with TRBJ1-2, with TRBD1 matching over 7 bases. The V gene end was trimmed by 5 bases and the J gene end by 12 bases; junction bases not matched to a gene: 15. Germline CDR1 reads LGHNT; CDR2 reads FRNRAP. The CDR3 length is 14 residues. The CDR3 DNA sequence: TGTGCTAGTGGTCCACCCGAGGGGGCCTCGTTCAACACCTTC. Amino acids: CASGPPEGASFNTF.

The CDR3 DNA reads TGTGCCAGCAGTTACGGGAGACTCCACTACAATGAGCAGTTCTTC. Protein sequence: CASSYGRLHYNEQFF. V usage is TRBV6-2 or TRBV6-3 and J usage is TRBJ2-1; maybe TRBD2 (5 bases). V was pared by 2 bases and J by 3 bases, with 11 bases between. This CDR3 has 15 residues. From germline, CDR1 is MNHEY and CDR2 SVGEGT.

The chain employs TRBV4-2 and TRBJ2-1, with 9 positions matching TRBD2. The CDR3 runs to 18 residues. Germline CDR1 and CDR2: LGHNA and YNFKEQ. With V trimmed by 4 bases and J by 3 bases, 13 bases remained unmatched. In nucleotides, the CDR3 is TGTGCCAGCAGCCCGCACTCGGGGGCGGGGGGGAACTACAATGAGCAGTTCTTC. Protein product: CASSPHSGAGGNYNEQFF.

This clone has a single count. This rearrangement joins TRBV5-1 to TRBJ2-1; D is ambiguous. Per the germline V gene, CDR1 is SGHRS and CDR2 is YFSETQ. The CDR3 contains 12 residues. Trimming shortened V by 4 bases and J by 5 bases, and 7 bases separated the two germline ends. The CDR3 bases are TGCGCCAGCAGCCCTAGGAACAATGAGCAGTTCTTC. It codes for CASSPRNNEQFF.

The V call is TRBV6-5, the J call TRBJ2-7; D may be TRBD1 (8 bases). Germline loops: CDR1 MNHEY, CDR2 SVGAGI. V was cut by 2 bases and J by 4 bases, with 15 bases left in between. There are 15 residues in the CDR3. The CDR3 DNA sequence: TGTGCCAGCAGTTACACAGGACAGGGAGGGTACGAGCAGTACTTC. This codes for CASSYTGQGGYEQYF.

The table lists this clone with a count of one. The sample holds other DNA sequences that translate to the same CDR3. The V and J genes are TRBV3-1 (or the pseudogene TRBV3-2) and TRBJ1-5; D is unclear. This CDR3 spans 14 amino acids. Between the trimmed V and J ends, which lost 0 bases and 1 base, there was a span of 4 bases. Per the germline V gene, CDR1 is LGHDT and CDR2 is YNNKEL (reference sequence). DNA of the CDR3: TGTGCCAGCAGCCAAGACCTCAGCAATCAGCCCCAGCATTTT. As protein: CASSQDLSNQPQHF.

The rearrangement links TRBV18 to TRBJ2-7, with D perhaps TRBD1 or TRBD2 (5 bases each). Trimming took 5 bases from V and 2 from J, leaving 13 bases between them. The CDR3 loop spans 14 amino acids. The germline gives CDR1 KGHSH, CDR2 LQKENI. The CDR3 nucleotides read TGTGCCAGCTCATCAAGGGACGGCGCCTACGAGCAGTACTTC. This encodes CASSSRDGAYEQYF.

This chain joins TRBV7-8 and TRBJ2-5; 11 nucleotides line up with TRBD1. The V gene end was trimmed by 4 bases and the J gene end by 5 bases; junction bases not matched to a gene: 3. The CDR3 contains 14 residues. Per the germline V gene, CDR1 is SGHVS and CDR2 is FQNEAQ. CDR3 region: CASSSGQGGETQYF. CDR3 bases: TGTGCCAGCAGCTCGGGACAGGGGGGTGAGACCCAGTACTTC.

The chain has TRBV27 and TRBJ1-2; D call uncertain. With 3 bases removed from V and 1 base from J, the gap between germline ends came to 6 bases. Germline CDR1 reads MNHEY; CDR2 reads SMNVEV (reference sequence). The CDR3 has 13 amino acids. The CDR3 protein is CASSFAVNYGYTF. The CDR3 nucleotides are TGTGCCAGCAGTTTCGCGGTTAACTATGGCTACACCTTC.

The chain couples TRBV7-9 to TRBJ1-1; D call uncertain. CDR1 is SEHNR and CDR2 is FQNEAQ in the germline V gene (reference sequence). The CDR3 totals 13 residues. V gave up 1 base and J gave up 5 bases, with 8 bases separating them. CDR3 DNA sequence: TGTGCCAGCAGCTTAGTTTTCGCGACTGAAGCTTTCTTT. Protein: CASSLVFATEAFF.

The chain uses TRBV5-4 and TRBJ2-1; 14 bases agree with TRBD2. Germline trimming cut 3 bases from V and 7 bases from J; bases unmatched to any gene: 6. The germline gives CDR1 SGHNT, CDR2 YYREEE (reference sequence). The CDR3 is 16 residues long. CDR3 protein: CASSSPTSGGANEQFF. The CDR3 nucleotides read TGTGCCAGCAGCTCCCCGACTAGCGGGGGGGCTAATGAGCAGTTCTTC.

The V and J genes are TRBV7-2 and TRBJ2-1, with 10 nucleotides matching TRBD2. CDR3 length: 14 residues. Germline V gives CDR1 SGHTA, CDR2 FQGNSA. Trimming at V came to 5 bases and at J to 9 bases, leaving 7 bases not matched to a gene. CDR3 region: CASSLHVAGGEQFF. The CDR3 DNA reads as TGTGCCAGCAGCCTGCACGTAGCGGGAGGTGAGCAGTTCTTC.

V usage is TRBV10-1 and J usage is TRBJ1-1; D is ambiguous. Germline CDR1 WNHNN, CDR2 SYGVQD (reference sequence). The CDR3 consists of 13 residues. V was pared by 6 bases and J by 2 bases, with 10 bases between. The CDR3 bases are TGCGCCAGCAGACTTGGAGTAAACACTGAAGCTTTCTTT. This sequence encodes CASRLGVNTEAFF.

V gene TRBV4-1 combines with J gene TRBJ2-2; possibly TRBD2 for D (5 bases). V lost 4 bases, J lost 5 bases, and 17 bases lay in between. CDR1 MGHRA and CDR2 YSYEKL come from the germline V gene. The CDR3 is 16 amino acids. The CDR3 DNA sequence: TGCGCCAGCAGCCCCAGGTTGGGAGTGAGGACCGGGGAGCTGTTTTTT. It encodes CASSPRLGVRTGELFF.